Below, one TCR beta chain is given with its context. Its cognate antigen is unknown. Treatment described: approximately 10-day PBMC culture with coronavirus spike peptide pools or control peptides (ViraFEST assay). The sample is drawn from a study of vaccination and CD4 T cells after COVID-19. Sequencing of the DNA from cultured CD4+ T cells was carried out with the Oncomine TCR Beta short-read assay. One entry per CDR3 protein, called by TCRdb with MiXCR from the PCR reads. Of about 13,000 distinct CDR3 sequences in the sample, 35% to 50% are singletons; the top ten hold roughly an eighth. The CDR3 totals 13 residues. Trimming pared 8 bases from V and 4 bases from J, leaving 15 bases between.

This chain uses TRBV12-3 or TRBV12-4 with TRBJ2-7; tentatively, D is TRBD2 (5 bases). Material for sequencing was CD4+ T cells from blood, cultured in vitro. This receptor was taken from a human donor who had recovered from COVID-19. The CDR3 DNA sequence: TGTGCCAGCCGAAACGGGCGGAGGTACGAGCAGTACTTC. Translated, it gives CASRNGRRYEQYF.